This is a list of T cell receptor beta chains from one sample in a study of cytomegalovirus exposure and HLA in healthy donors. Repertoires were generated with immunoSEQ multiplex PCR, while TCRdb's copy carries only in-frame clones and drops some. The data contain 150,000 to 200,000 clones, 84% of them singletons. Input material: PBMCs. These TCRs come from a girl aged 5 to 17 in good health and CMV-seropositive. Both conserved end residues are part of each CDR3. The D gene is left open where the match is weak. Not all rows give a size; the values are once, few, many and, for expanded clones, a class.

TRBD1,TRBJ2-7,few,TRBV7-9,TGTGCCGGGGAACAGGGGGCCTACGAGCAGTACTTC,CAGEQGAYEQYF
.,TRBJ2-3,.,TRBV6-1,TGTGCCAGCAGTGAAGCGGGGGCCGCTTTAGGCACAGATACGCAGTATTTT,CASSEAGAALGTDTQYF
TRBD1,TRBJ2-7,.,TRBV5-6,TGTGCCAGCAGCGCCGGGACAGGGGTCTACGAGCAGTACTTC,CASSAGTGVYEQYF
TRBD1,TRBJ1-2,.,TRBV15,TGTGCCACCAGCAGTGGGGCTGGGACAGGAGTCTATGGCTACACCTTC,CATSSGAGTGVYGYTF
TRBD1,TRBJ1-2,.,TRBV9,TGTGCCAGCAGCGTAGGGACAGGGGGCTATGGCTACACCTTC,CASSVGTGGYGYTF
.,TRBJ2-3,.,TRBV6-1,TGTGCCAGCAGTTCTAGGGGGGGAGATACGCAGTATTTT,CASSSRGGDTQYF
.,TRBJ1-5,few,TRBV5-1,TGCGCCAGCAGCTTGGGGTCTAGGGGGCAGCCCCAGCATTTT,CASSLGSRGQPQHF
.,TRBJ1-2,few,TRBV11-2,TGTGCCAGCAGCTTAGATTCCCAGGGCTATGGCTACACCTTC,CASSLDSQGYGYTF
TRBD1,TRBJ1-1,.,TRBV7-9,TGTGCCAGCAGGTACCTGAGGACAGGGAACACTGAAGCTTTCTTT,CASRYLRTGNTEAFF
.,TRBJ1-4,.,TRBV19,TGTGCCAGTAGTACTCGGAGCAATAATGAAAAACTGTTTTTT,CASSTRSNNEKLFF
.,TRBJ2-5,.,TRBV27,TGTGCCAGCAGTTTGCGGAGGGTTGGGGGAGAGACCCAGTACTTC,CASSLRRVGGETQYF
.,TRBJ2-3,.,TRBV6-5,TGTGCCAGCAGCAGGGGAGGGAGCACAGATACGCAGTATTTT,CASSRGGSTDTQYF
.,TRBJ2-3,.,TRBV7-9,TGTGCCAGCAGCTCCGCCGGGGTCACAGATACGCAGTATTTT,CASSSAGVTDTQYF
.,TRBJ1-1,.,TRBV9,TGTGCCAGCAGCGTAGTGGACAGTAGTAACACTGAAGCTTTCTTT,CASSVVDSSNTEAFF
TRBD1,TRBJ1-1,.,TRBV10-3,TGTGCCATCAGTGGGGGACAGGGAGCTTTCTTT,CAISGGQGAFF
TRBD2,TRBJ2-1,.,TRBV2,TGTGCCAGCAGTGGAGCGGGGGCCCAAGGAAATGAGCAGTTCTTC,CASSGAGAQGNEQFF
TRBD1,TRBJ2-7,.,TRBV2,TGTGCCAGCAGTGGAACGACAGGGTGGAAGGGAGACGAGCAGTACTTC,CASSGTTGWKGDEQYF
.,TRBJ1-6,.,TRBV10-2,TGCGCCAGCAGTGAGCTGCAGTTTAATAATTCACCCCTCCACTTT,CASSELQFNNSPLHF
TRBD1,TRBJ1-2,.,TRBV13,TGTGCCACCCACAAGTCCGGGACAGGCATCAACTATGGCTACACCTTC,CATHKSGTGINYGYTF
TRBD2,TRBJ2-1,.,TRBV7-9,TGTGCCAGCAGCTTATGGGTCGTCGGGACTACACTGTTCTTC,CASSLWVVGTTLFF
TRBD1,TRBJ2-5,.,TRBV7-6,TGTGCCAGCAGCACGGGACAGCAAGAGACCCAGTACTTC,CASSTGQQETQYF
.,TRBJ2-7,.,TRBV18,TGTGCCAGCTCACCCCAACAGGGACCCTACGAGCAGTACTTC,CASSPQQGPYEQYF
TRBD1,TRBJ1-6,once,TRBV4-1,TGCGCCAGCAGCCGTCAGGGGGGTGACAATTCACCCCTCCACTTT,CASSRQGGDNSPLHF
TRBD1,TRBJ1-3,.,TRBV6-1,TGTGCCAGCAGTGTACAGGGGCCTGGAAACACCATATATTTT,CASSVQGPGNTIYF
TRBD2,TRBJ2-7,.,TRBV10-1,TGCGCCAGCAGTGAATCCGGACTAGCGTCGGGAGAGCAGTACTTC,CASSESGLASGEQYF
.,TRBJ2-7,.,TRBV5-1,TGCGCCAGCAGCTTGGCGACAGGCGGCGGGTACGAGCAGTACTTC,CASSLATGGGYEQYF
TRBD1,TRBJ2-7,.,TRBV28,TGTGCCAGCAGGCCGAGACAGGGGGCGGGTTCCAACGAGCAGTACTTC,CASRPRQGAGSNEQYF
TRBD2,TRBJ2-5,.,TRBV4-1,TGCGCCAGCAGCCAAACCCCAGGGGCTAGCGGGGGGCTAGAGACCCAGTACTTC,CASSQTPGASGGLETQYF
TRBD2,TRBJ2-1,.,TRBV5-1,TGCGCCAGCAGGCCGACTAGCGGGGGGAACAATGAGCAGTTCTTC,CASRPTSGGNNEQFF
.,TRBJ1-2,.,TRBV2,TGTGCCAGCAGTGAAGCGCTGTTGACCCCGACAGTGCCCTATGGCTACACCTTC,CASSEALLTPTVPYGYTF
TRBD2,TRBJ2-2,once,TRBV4-2,TGTGCCAGCAGCCAAGATAGCGGGGGGGCCGGGGAGCTGTTTTTT,CASSQDSGGAGELFF
.,TRBJ1-2,.,TRBV9,TGTGCCAGCAGCCCAGAATCATATGGAGGAGCATCCGCTGGCTACACCTTC,CASSPESYGGASAGYTF
TRBD1,TRBJ1-2,.,TRBV9,TGTGCCAGCACCAGGGGGAAGGATGGCTACACCTTC,CASTRGKDGYTF
TRBD1,TRBJ1-4,.,TRBV7-9,TGTGCCAGCAGCCAGGGGACAGTAACTAATGAAAAACTGTTTTTT,CASSQGTVTNEKLFF
TRBD1,TRBJ2-1,.,TRBV6-5,TGTGCCAGCAGGGGACAGCGGAGCTCCTACAATGAGCAGTTCTTC,CASRGQRSSYNEQFF
TRBD1,TRBJ2-2,.,TRBV7-3,TGTGCCAGCAGCTTAGGGGGACAGGGGGCGACCGGGGAGCTGTTTTTT,CASSLGGQGATGELFF
TRBD1,TRBJ1-2,.,TRBV27,TGTGCCAGCAGTTATCCCCCACAGGGGGTAGCTAACTATGGCTACACCTTC,CASSYPPQGVANYGYTF
.,TRBJ1-5,few,TRBV7-8,TGTGCCAGCAGCTTAGAAGACAGTAGCAATCAGCCCCAGCATTTT,CASSLEDSSNQPQHF
TRBD1,TRBJ1-2,once,TRBV6-1,TGTGCCAGCAGTTTAGAGACAGGGGGCTTGGGTGGCTACACCTTC,CASSLETGGLGGYTF
TRBD1,TRBJ1-1,.,TRBV11-3,TGTGCCAGCAGCTCAATATTAATGACCGGGACAGGCGCTTTCTTT,CASSSILMTGTGAFF
.,TRBJ1-1,many,TRBV9,TGTGCCAGCAGCGAGGGGGAGTGCACTGAAGCTTTCTTT,CASSEGECTEAFF
.,TRBJ2-5,.,TRBV7-9,TGTGCCAGCAGCCTGGACAGACTGGAGACCCAGTACTTC,CASSLDRLETQYF
.,TRBJ1-2,.,TRBV18,TGTGCCAGCTCACTGAGGACGGACTCGGCGGGTGGCTACACCTTC,CASSLRTDSAGGYTF
TRBD1,TRBJ1-5,.,TRBV15,TGTGCCACCAGCAGATCTAAGGGGACAGGGCATCAGCCCCAGCATTTT,CATSRSKGTGHQPQHF
TRBD1,TRBJ1-1,.,TRBV6-5,TGTGCCAGCAGTGTGTCGGCAGGGGGCCTCGCTGAAGCTTTCTTT,CASSVSAGGLAEAFF
.,TRBJ1-1,.,TRBV5-1,TGCGCCAGCAGCTTCAATCGAAGGGGAGGAGGCGCAATTACTGAAGCTTTCTTT,CASSFNRRGGGAITEAFF
TRBD1,TRBJ1-2,.,TRBV2,TGTGCCAGCGAAGAGGACAGGCTACCGGGTGGCTACACCTTC,CASEEDRLPGGYTF
.,TRBJ1-1,once,TRBV6-1,TGTGCCAGCAGTCGCCATGACAGGAACACTGAAGCTTTCTTT,CASSRHDRNTEAFF
.,TRBJ1-1,.,TRBV19,TGTGCCAGTAGTACCGCGACAATTGGCACTGAAGCTTTCTTT,CASSTATIGTEAFF
TRBD1,TRBJ2-3,.,TRBV12-5,TGTGCTAGTGGTTTTTCTCCGGGACAGGGGGCTTTCACAGATACGCAGTATTTT,CASGFSPGQGAFTDTQYF
TRBD2,TRBJ2-5,.,TRBV7-6,TGTGCCAGCAGCACCGGCGGGGGACGGGAGACCCAGTACTTC,CASSTGGGRETQYF
.,TRBJ2-7,once,TRBV28,TGTGCCAGCAGTTTAGAACGCAGATCGTACGAGCAGTACTTC,CASSLERRSYEQYF
.,TRBJ1-6,.,TRBV27,TGTGCCAGCAGTCCCCTGAGGGGGGGGAATCATTCACCCCTCCACTTT,CASSPLRGGNHSPLHF
TRBD1,TRBJ1-1,.,TRBV7-8,TGTGCCAGCAGCCCCCTCCCCGACAGGGCTGAAGCTTTCTTT,CASSPLPDRAEAFF
.,TRBJ1-3,.,TRBV7-3,TGTGCCAGCAGCTTAGGGGGGTGGAACACCATATATTTT,CASSLGGWNTIYF
TRBD1,TRBJ2-7,.,TRBV5-1,TGCGCCAGCAGCCCCCCGGCCGGGACAGGGGGCGATGAGCAGTACTTC,CASSPPAGTGGDEQYF
TRBD1,TRBJ1-4,few,TRBV5-1,TGCGCCAGCAGCCCCGGGACAGGGGGCCAAAAACTGTTTTTT,CASSPGTGGQKLFF
.,TRBJ2-2,.,TRBV2,TGTGCCAGCACCGGACAAACCGCGAACACCGGGGAGCTGTTTTTT,CASTGQTANTGELFF
.,TRBJ2-4,.,TRBV15,TGTGCCACCAGCAGAGATAGTACGGCCAAAAACATTCAGTACTTC,CATSRDSTAKNIQYF
TRBD1,TRBJ1-2,.,TRBV4-1,TGCGCCAGCAGCGTCTCTGGACAGGGGATTAAAGAGGGCTACACCTTC,CASSVSGQGIKEGYTF